This TCR beta chain was observed in a study of blood T cell repertoires in COVID-19. In the study overall: Specimens from acute and convalescent COVID-19 originated in the United States, Italy and Spain. Sources were T cells, B-cell-depleted T cells, or PBMCs; the material itself was cDNA or gDNA.

Assay used: immunoSEQ multiplex PCR; TCRdb lists only in-frame clones, some missing. Of roughly 190,000 clones listed, about four fifths are singletons. This clone appeared a few times. Patients from Seattle were sampled longitudinally, starting during active infection. The source of this sequence is an older woman with COVID-19, enrolled during active disease. Sequencing was done on a sample of peripheral blood.

CDR3: CSASAGTLYTGELFF. Written as DNA, the CDR3 is TGCAGTGCTAGTGCCGGGACACTTTACACCGGGGAGCTGTTTTTT. V usage is TRBV20-1 and J usage is TRBJ2-2, with a weak D call TRBD1 (6 bases). Germline CDR1 and CDR2: DFQATT and SNEGSKA (reference sequence). This CDR3 contains 15 residues. Trimming pared 3 bases from V and 3 bases from J, leaving 14 bases between.